The clone carrying this TCR beta chain was detected many times. Quantitative 5'-RACE with molecular barcodes generated TCR beta libraries. TCRdb re-derived calls from the 5' RACE reads in MiXCR, one entry per CDR3 protein. Of a few hundred thousand distinct CDR3 sequences listed, about 10% were seen once; the top ten hold 21%. This entry belongs to a study of CD8 T cells in ankylosing spondylitis. V dropped 2 bases and J dropped 8; count of bases not matched to a gene: 11. The CDR3 is 16 residues long. Input material: blood, either unsorted or a sorted T cell fraction (not recorded which). The TCR comes from a male donor with ankylosing spondylitis or in good health (not recorded which). The chain employs TRBV12-3 or TRBV12-4 and TRBJ1-4; 7 bases fit TRBD1. The CDR3 bases are TGTGCCAGCAGTTTAATGGGCAGGGGGTCTTACGAAAAACTGTTTTTT. The encoded protein is CASSLMGRGSYEKLFF.